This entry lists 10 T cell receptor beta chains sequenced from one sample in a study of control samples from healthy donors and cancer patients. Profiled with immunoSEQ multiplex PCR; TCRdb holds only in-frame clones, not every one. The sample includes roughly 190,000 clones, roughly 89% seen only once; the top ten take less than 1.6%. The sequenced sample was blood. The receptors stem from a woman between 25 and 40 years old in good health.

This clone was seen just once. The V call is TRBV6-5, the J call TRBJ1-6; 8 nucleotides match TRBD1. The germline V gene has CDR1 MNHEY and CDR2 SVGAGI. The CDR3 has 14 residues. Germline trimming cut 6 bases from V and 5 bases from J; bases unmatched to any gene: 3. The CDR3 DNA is TGTGCCAGCAGCGACAGGGGTCATAATTCACCCCTCCACTTT. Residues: CASSDRGHNSPLHF.

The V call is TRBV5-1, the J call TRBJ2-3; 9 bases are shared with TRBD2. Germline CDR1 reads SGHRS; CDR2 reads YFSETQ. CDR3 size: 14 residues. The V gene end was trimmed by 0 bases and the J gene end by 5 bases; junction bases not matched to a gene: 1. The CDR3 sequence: CASSLGSGGDTQYF. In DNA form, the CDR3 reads TGCGCCAGCAGCTTGGGTAGCGGGGGAGATACGCAGTATTTT.

CDR3 sequence: CASSLFGSEKLFF. The CDR3, as DNA: TGTGCCAGCAGCCTCTTCGGGAGTGAAAAACTGTTTTTT. The rearrangement joins TRBV13 to TRBJ1-4; D not certain. Germline V gene lookup returns CDR1 PRHDT and CDR2 FYEKMQ (reference sequence). Trimming stripped 5 bases from V and 7 bases from J, with 11 bases between. This CDR3 spans 13 amino acids.

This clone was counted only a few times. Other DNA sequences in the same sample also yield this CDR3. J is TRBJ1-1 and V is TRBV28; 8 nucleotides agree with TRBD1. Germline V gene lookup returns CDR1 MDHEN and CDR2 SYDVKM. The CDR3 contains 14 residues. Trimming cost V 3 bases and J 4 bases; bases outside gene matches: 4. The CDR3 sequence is CASSLITGGTEAFF. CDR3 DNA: TGTGCCAGCAGTTTGATAACAGGGGGCACTGAAGCTTTCTTT.

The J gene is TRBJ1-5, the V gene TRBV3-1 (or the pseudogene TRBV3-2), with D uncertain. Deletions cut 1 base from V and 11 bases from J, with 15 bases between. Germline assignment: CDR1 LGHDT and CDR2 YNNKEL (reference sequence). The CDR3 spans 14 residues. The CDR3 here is CASSQGGLDSTQHF. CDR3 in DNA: TGTGCCAGCAGCCAAGGGGGTCTCGATTCGACCCAGCATTTT.

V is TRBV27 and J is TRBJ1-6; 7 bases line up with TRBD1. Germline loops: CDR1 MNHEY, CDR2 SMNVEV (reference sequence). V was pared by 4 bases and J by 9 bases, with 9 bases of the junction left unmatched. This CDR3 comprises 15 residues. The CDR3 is CASSSTGRVGSPLHF. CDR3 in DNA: TGTGCCAGCAGTTCGACAGGGAGGGTGGGTTCACCCCTCCACTTT.

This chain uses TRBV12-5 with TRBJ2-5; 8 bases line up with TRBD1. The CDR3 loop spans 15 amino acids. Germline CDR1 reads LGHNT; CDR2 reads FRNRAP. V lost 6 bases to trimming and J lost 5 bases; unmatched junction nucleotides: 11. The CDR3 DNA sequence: TGTGCTAGTGGACCTCCGACAGGGGTCCTTGAGACCCAGTACTTC. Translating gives CASGPPTGVLETQYF.

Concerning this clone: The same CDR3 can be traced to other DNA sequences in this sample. CDR3: CASSLGQNTEAFF. The DNA of the CDR3 is TGTGCCAGCAGCTTAGGACAGAACACTGAAGCTTTCTTT. The genes are TRBV7-3 and TRBJ1-1; D is perhaps TRBD1 (5 bases). CDR3 length: 13 residues. Germline V gene data show CDR1 as SGHTA and CDR2 as FQGTGA. V lost 2 bases to trimming and J lost 1 base, with 5 bases between them.

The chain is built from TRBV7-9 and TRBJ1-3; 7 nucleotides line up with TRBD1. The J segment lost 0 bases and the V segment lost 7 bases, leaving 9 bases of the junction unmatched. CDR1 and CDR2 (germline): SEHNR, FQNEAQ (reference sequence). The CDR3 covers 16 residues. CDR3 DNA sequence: TGTGCCAGCACCCCGGGACAGTCCCTCTCTGGAAACACCATATATTTT. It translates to CASTPGQSLSGNTIYF.

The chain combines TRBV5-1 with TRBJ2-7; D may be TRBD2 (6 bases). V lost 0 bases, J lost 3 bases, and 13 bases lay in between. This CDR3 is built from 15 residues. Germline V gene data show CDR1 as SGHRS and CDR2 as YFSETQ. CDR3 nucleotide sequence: TGCGCCAGCAGCTTGGGTGGCGGGACGAACTACGAGCAGTACTTC. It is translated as CASSLGGGTNYEQYF.